This T cell receptor beta chain was found in a study of blood T cell repertoires in COVID-19. Trimming removed 1 base at V and 8 bases at J, with 13 bases between. The CDR3 spans 14 residues. The germline V gene has CDR1 SGDLS and CDR2 YYNGEE. This clone was detected a few times. Authors' processing steps: Amplified reference gene primers provided the basis for estimating nucleated cell counts. TCRdb's copy holds only in-frame clones and misses some; the assay was immunoSEQ multiplex PCR. That table is the source of V, J and clone size, and D and trimming were worked out from the DNA. The sample records around 260,000 clones, 70% to 85% being singletons. The Seattle patients, enrolled during active infection, were followed longitudinally.

This sequence was found in a human donor with COVID-19, enrolled during active disease. The donor label of this sample is uncertain. The gene calls are TRBV9 and TRBJ1-3; D is undetermined. The sequenced sample consisted of peripheral blood. The CDR3 loop is CASSVNPRVDTIYF. Written as DNA, the CDR3 is TGTGCCAGCAGCGTAAACCCCCGGGTGGACACCATATATTTT. Drawing the rest from reference TRBV9 and TRBJ1-3, the complete variable domain is DSGVTQTPKHLITATGQRVTLRCSPRSGDLSVYWYQQSLDQGLQFLIQYYNGEERAKGNILERFSAQQFPDLHSELNLSSLELGDSALYFCASSVNPRVDTIYFGEGSWLTVV.